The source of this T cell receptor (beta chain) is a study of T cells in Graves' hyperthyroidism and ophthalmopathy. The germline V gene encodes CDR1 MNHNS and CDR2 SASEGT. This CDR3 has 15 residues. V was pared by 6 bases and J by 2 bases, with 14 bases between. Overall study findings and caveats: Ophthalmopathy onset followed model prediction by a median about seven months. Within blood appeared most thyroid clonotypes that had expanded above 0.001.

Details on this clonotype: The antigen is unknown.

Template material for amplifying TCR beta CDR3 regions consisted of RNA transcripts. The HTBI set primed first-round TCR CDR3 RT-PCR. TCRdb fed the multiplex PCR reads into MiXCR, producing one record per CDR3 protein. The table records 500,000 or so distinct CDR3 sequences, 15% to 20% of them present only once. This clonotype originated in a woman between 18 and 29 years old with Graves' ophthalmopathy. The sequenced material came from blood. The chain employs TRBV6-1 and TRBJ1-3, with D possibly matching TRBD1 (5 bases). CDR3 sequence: CASSPLGGPGNTIYF. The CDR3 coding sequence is TGTGCCAGCAGCCCTTTGGGGGGTCCTGGAAACACCATATATTTT.